Presented here are 21 T cell receptor beta chains from one specimen sequenced in a study of blood T cell repertoires in COVID-19. TCRdb's table, derived via immunoSEQ multiplex PCR, lists solely in-frame clones and lacks some. The table has about 100,000 clones, just under 80% seen once; the top ten hold around 29%. Sequenced material: peripheral blood. The receptors come from a man between 65 and 85 years old with active or convalescent COVID-19.

This clone appeared once. The chain is built from TRBV30 and TRBJ2-2, with 9 bases aligning to TRBD1. Germline V gene data show CDR1 as GTSNPN and CDR2 as SVGIG (reference sequence). The CDR3 extends over 15 amino acids. The J segment lost 6 bases and the V segment lost 3 bases, leaving 8 bases of the junction unmatched. CDR3 DNA: TGTGCCTGGAGCACCCGGGACAGGGAGTCCGGGGAGCTGTTTTTT. Translated: CAWSTRDRESGELFF.

This sequence joins TRBV4-3 and TRBJ2-7; tentatively, D is TRBD2 (5 bases). The CDR3 spans 15 residues. Per germline, CDR1 LGHNA and CDR2 YSLEER. The V end lost 0 bases, the J end lost 7 bases, and 16 bases lay between the germline ends. The CDR3 DNA is TGCGCCAGCAGCCAAGATCTCGAGGGTTTGGGAGAGCAGTACTTC. It is translated as CASSQDLEGLGEQYF.

The V and J genes are TRBV5-1 and TRBJ2-3, with a weak D call TRBD1 (5 bases). V shed 3 bases and J shed 6 bases, with 17 bases lying between them. Germline V lookup: CDR1 SGHRS, CDR2 YFSETQ. This CDR3 is 15 amino acids long. The CDR3 DNA reads as TGCGCCAGCAGCTCAACAGGACGTGGGATGGATACGCAGTATTTT. It is translated as CASSSTGRGMDTQYF.

J is TRBJ2-1 and V is TRBV5-1; 8 bases map to TRBD2. This CDR3 contains 15 residues. CDR1 and CDR2 (germline): SGHRS, YFSETQ. After removal of 4 bases from V and 7 bases from J, the junction contained 10 bases not matched to a gene. CDR3 DNA sequence: TGCGCCAGCAGCAAGCCCGGGGGGGCAGGGAATGAGCAGTTCTTC. As protein: CASSKPGGAGNEQFF.

The chain employs TRBV6-2 or TRBV6-3 and TRBJ2-7, with TRBD2 identical over 7 bases. This CDR3 is built from 17 residues. The germline gives CDR1 MNHEY, CDR2 SVGEGT. V lost 7 bases and J lost 1; bases outside the gene matches: 16. This CDR3 reads CASTPGLVPGRSYEQYF. In DNA, the CDR3 is TGTGCCAGCACCCCCGGTTTGGTCCCCGGGAGGTCCTACGAGCAGTACTTC.

This rearrangement joins TRBV4-1 to TRBJ2-1, with TRBD2 matching 8 bases. V lost 0 bases, J lost 9 bases, and 7 bases stayed unmatched. CDR1 is MGHRA and CDR2 is YSYEKL in the germline V gene. CDR3 length: 15 amino acids. CDR3 sequence: CASSQDGRGTVEQFF. The CDR3 DNA follows: TGCGCCAGCAGCCAAGACGGGAGGGGCACGGTTGAGCAGTTCTTC.

The chain has TRBV27 and TRBJ1-4; D possibly corresponds to TRBD1 (5 bases). Trimming pared 5 bases from V and 4 bases from J, leaving 17 bases between. The CDR3 runs 16 residues. Germline loops: CDR1 MNHEY, CDR2 SMNVEV (reference sequence). CDR3 sequence (DNA): TGTGCCAGCAGTACAGCCTTCAGGGAGGGTAATGAAAAACTGTTTTTT. It encodes CASSTAFREGNEKLFF.

This clone was observed a handful of times. This rearrangement joins TRBV7-3 to TRBJ2-5, with D possibly matching TRBD1 (6 bases). V lost 5 bases and J 4 bases, leaving 17 bases between the germline ends. This CDR3 contains 15 residues. Germline V gene data show CDR1 as SGHTA and CDR2 as FQGTGA. CDR3 coding DNA: TGTGCCAGCAGCCAAACAGGGCCCGAGAGAGAGACCCAGTACTTC. Translating it yields CASSQTGPERETQYF.

The V gene is TRBV27, the J gene TRBJ2-7; 13 bases line up with TRBD2. Germline CDR1 MNHEY, CDR2 SMNVEV (reference sequence). The length of the CDR3 is 16 residues. V lost 6 bases and J lost 2; bases outside the gene matches: 7. Written as DNA, the CDR3 is TGTGCCAGCAGCGCCGGGACTAGCGGGATCGCCTACGAGCAGTACTTC. Protein sequence: CASSAGTSGIAYEQYF.

The J gene is TRBJ1-5, the V gene TRBV18; 10 bases line up with TRBD1. The CDR3 is 15 residues long. Looked up from germline, CDR1 is KGHSH and CDR2 is LQKENI. Trimming removed 6 bases from V and 2 bases from J; junction bases left unmatched: 4. CDR3 nucleotide sequence: TGTGCCAGCTCTCTCGGGACAGGGGGCAATCAGCCCCAGCATTTT. Its translation: CASSLGTGGNQPQHF. The full variable domain, completed using reference TRBV18 and TRBJ1-5, is NAGVMQNPRHLVRRRGQEARLRCSPMKGHSHVYWYRQLPEEGLKFMVYLQKENIIDESGMPKERFSAEFPKEGPSILRIQQVVRGDSAAYFCASSLGTGGNQPQHFGDGTRLSIL.

The gene calls are TRBV24-1 and TRBJ2-5; D unclear. From germline, CDR1 is KGHDR and CDR2 SFDVKD. This CDR3 is built from 16 residues. Trimming took 5 bases from V and 1 from J, leaving 16 bases between them. The CDR3 is CATSAGRLFLQETQYF. CDR3 DNA: TGTGCCACCAGTGCAGGCAGGTTATTTCTCCAAGAGACCCAGTACTTC.

A single count supports this clone. The V call is TRBV29-1, the J call TRBJ2-7; 13 positions agree with TRBD2. The CDR3 runs 15 residues. CDR1 SQVTM and CDR2 ANQGSEA come from the germline V gene. With 4 bases clipped from V and 5 bases from J, the junction kept 8 bases outside the gene matches. CDR3 coding DNA: TGCAGCGTTGGGACTAGCGGGAGTGGGGCGGACGAGCAGTACTTC. Translating it yields CSVGTSGSGADEQYF.

The V gene is TRBV25-1, the J gene TRBJ1-1, with D tentatively TRBD1 (5 bases). From germline, CDR1 is MGHDK and CDR2 SYGVNS. CDR3 length: 12 residues. V was pared by 7 bases and J by 0 bases, with 6 bases between. CDR3 residues: CASTGMNTEAFF. The CDR3, as DNA: TGTGCCAGCACAGGGATGAACACTGAAGCTTTCTTT. Together with reference TRBV25-1 and TRBJ1-1, the CDR3 gives the full variable domain: EADIYQTPRYLVIGTGKKITLECSQTMGHDKMYWYQQDPGMELHLIHYSYGVNSTEKGDLSSESTVSRIRTEHFPLTLESARPSHTSQYLCASTGMNTEAFFGQGTRLTVV.

The J gene is TRBJ2-1, the V gene TRBV14; a weak D match, TRBD2 (6 bases). The CDR3 contains 16 residues. Germline values: CDR1 SGHDN, CDR2 FVKESK. The germline V and J ends were trimmed by 1 base and 6 bases, with 16 bases remaining between them. CDR3 region: CASSQVGGPVANEQFF. CDR3 DNA: TGTGCCAGCAGCCAAGTTGGAGGGCCGGTGGCCAATGAGCAGTTCTTC.

The chain combines TRBV10-1 with TRBJ2-1; TRBD2 is a possible D gene (5 bases). The V end lost 3 bases, the J end lost 5 bases, and 17 bases lay between the germline ends. The CDR3 extends over 16 amino acids. The germline CDR1 and CDR2 sequences are WNHNN and SYGVQD (reference sequence). The CDR3 here is CASSEVVLEVHNEQFF. The CDR3 DNA reads TGCGCCAGCAGTGAAGTGGTTTTGGAGGTCCACAATGAGCAGTTCTTC.

The chain uses TRBV19 and TRBJ1-1; D not resolved. Trimming stripped 3 bases from V and 0 bases from J, with 5 bases between. This CDR3 comprises 13 residues. CDR1 and CDR2 from the germline V gene are LNHDA and SQIVND (reference sequence). DNA for the CDR3: TGTGCCAGTAGTATGGGCCTGAACACTGAAGCTTTCTTT. As protein: CASSMGLNTEAFF.

V usage is TRBV19 and J usage is TRBJ2-7, with TRBD1 identical over 12 bases. The CDR3 extends over 16 amino acids. Germline V gives CDR1 LNHDA, CDR2 SQIVND (reference sequence). V dropped 1 base and J dropped 6; count of bases not matched to a gene: 7. The CDR3 sequence is CASSIGTGTGGGEQYF. CDR3 nucleotides: TGTGCCAGTAGTATAGGTACCGGGACAGGGGGCGGCGAGCAGTACTTC.

The chain combines TRBV24-1 with TRBJ2-3; the D gene is possibly TRBD2 (5 bases). The CDR3 loop spans 17 amino acids. CDR1 KGHDR and CDR2 SFDVKD come from the germline V gene. Between the trimmed V and J ends, which lost 1 base and 3 bases, there was a span of 16 bases. CDR3: CATSDFLTNRGTDTQYF. In DNA, the CDR3 is TGTGCCACCAGTGATTTCCTGACTAACCGAGGGACAGATACGCAGTATTTT.

This clone showed up just a few times. The V call is TRBV3-1 (or the pseudogene TRBV3-2), the J call TRBJ2-1, with D possibly TRBD2 on 6 matching bases. Germline loops: CDR1 LGHDT, CDR2 YNNKEL (reference sequence). The ends were cut back, 4 bases at V and 0 bases at J, with 13 bases in the middle. The CDR3 contains 16 residues. This chain's CDR3 is CASSRPRDPSYNEQFF. The CDR3 region has the DNA TGTGCCAGCAGCCGACCGCGGGACCCCTCCTACAATGAGCAGTTCTTC.

The V and J genes are TRBV19 and TRBJ2-5; 14 bases are a match to TRBD2. Germline CDR1 LNHDA, CDR2 SQIVND (reference sequence). The CDR3 loop spans 16 amino acids. After removal of 4 bases from V and 5 bases from J, the junction contained 6 bases not matched to a gene. For the CDR3, the DNA is TGTGCCAGTAGTAGGGGACTAGCGGGGGATCGTGAGACCCAGTACTTC. Its translation: CASSRGLAGDRETQYF.

The rearrangement joins TRBV28 to TRBJ1-6, with TRBD1 matching over 11 bases. The CDR3 is 16 amino acids. CDR1 is MDHEN and CDR2 is SYDVKM in the germline V gene. With 6 bases clipped from V and 3 bases from J, the junction kept 4 bases outside the gene matches. Here the CDR3 reads CASRSGTGGYNSPLHF. For the CDR3, the DNA is TGTGCCAGCAGGTCCGGGACAGGGGGCTATAATTCACCCCTCCACTTT.